Each of the 23 T cell receptor beta chains below was sequenced from the same sample in a study of T cell changes during pregnancy in multiple sclerosis. Libraries were prepared by immunoSEQ multiplex PCR; TCRdb keeps only in-frame clonotypes and omits some of them. The sample contains approximately 30,000 clones, approximately 94% of which appear only once. The starting material was CD4+ T cells from peripheral blood mononuclear cells, obtained after pregnancy. The receptors originated from a female donor with multiple sclerosis, enrolled in a pregnancy study.

The chain joins TRBV7-8 to TRBJ1-5, with 7 bases aligning to TRBD1. Trimming removed 2 bases from V and 9 bases from J; junction bases left unmatched: 4. Germline V gene sequence: CDR1 SGHVS, CDR2 FQNEAQ. The CDR3 spans 13 residues. The DNA for the CDR3 is TGTGCCAGCAGCTTAAGGGACAGCTGGCCCCAGCATTTT. Amino acid sequence: CASSLRDSWPQHF.

This chain joins TRBV19 and TRBJ2-4; a possible D gene is TRBD2 (6 bases). CDR1 and CDR2 from the germline V gene are LNHDA and SQIVND (reference sequence). This CDR3 spans 13 amino acids. V was pared by 7 bases and J by 2 bases, with 9 bases between. CDR3 nucleotides: TGTGCCAGTATGGGGGGAACCAAAAACATTCAGTACTTC. Translated: CASMGGTKNIQYF.

The chain recombines TRBV29-1 with TRBJ1-1; perhaps TRBD1 as D (6 bases). CDR1 and CDR2 (germline): SQVTM, ANQGSEA. With 6 bases removed from V and 1 base from J, the gap between germline ends came to 12 bases. This CDR3 has 13 residues. This chain's CDR3 is CSVRDNANTEAFF. For the CDR3, the DNA is TGCAGCGTGAGGGACAATGCGAACACTGAAGCTTTCTTT. The entire variable domain, with the rest obtained from reference TRBV29-1 and TRBJ1-1, is as follows: SAVISQKPSRDICQRGTSLTIQCQVDSQVTMMFWYRQQPGQSLTLIATANQGSEATYESGFVIDKFPISRPNLTFSTLTVSNMSPEDSSIYLCSVRDNANTEAFFGQGTRLTVV.

This chain links TRBV2 with TRBJ2-3, with D uncertain. Germline V gene data show CDR1 as SNHLY and CDR2 as FYNNEI. This CDR3 spans 12 amino acids. V lost 6 bases, J lost 6 bases, and 10 bases lay in between. The CDR3 region is CASRPFGDTQYF. CDR3 DNA sequence: TGTGCCAGCAGGCCGTTCGGGGATACGCAGTATTTT.

The chain recombines TRBV6-5 with TRBJ2-3; 8 nucleotides align to TRBD1. With V trimmed by 0 bases and J by 7 bases, 6 bases remained unmatched. This CDR3 is 15 amino acids long. The germline gives CDR1 MNHEY, CDR2 SVGAGI. The CDR3, as DNA: TGTGCCAGCAGTTACTCGGTTCAGGGGGCATATACGCAGTATTTT. Protein sequence: CASSYSVQGAYTQYF.

This clone was found once. The chain combines TRBV27 with TRBJ2-7; D not certain. Trimming shortened V by 5 bases and J by 13 bases, and 21 bases separated the two germline ends. This CDR3 has 13 amino acids. Germline CDR1 and CDR2: MNHEY and SMNVEV (reference sequence). In DNA, the CDR3 is TGTGCCAGCAGTCCCTACTACGGGTGGTTGGAATACTTC. Protein: CASSPYYGWLEYF.

The chain carries TRBV4-3 and TRBJ2-7, with 10 bases identical to TRBD1. V lost 4 bases to trimming and J lost 3 bases; unmatched junction nucleotides: 3. This CDR3 region has 14 residues. CDR1 and CDR2 from the germline V gene are LGHNA and YSLEER. The CDR3 sequence is CASSPGQGVYEQYF. CDR3 nucleotides: TGCGCCAGCAGCCCCGGACAGGGGGTCTACGAGCAGTACTTC.

This sequence joins TRBV18 and TRBJ1-3; 9 bases are a match to TRBD1. Per germline, CDR1 KGHSH and CDR2 LQKENI. CDR3 size: 16 residues. After removal of 3 bases from V and 4 bases from J, the junction contained 7 bases not matched to a gene. The CDR3 reads CASSPLQGASGNTIYF. The CDR3 region has the DNA TGTGCCAGCTCACCGCTACAGGGGGCGTCCGGAAACACCATATATTTT.

The gene calls are TRBV7-9 and TRBJ1-1, with D uncertain. V was clipped by 3 bases and J by 1 base, with 9 bases between them. Germline assignment: CDR1 SEHNR and CDR2 FQNEAQ (reference sequence). The CDR3 runs to 14 residues. In nucleotides, the CDR3 is TGTGCCAGCAGCTTTGGGAGTAGGAACACTGAAGCTTTCTTT. Protein: CASSFGSRNTEAFF.

A few counts support this clone. The J gene is TRBJ1-6, the V gene TRBV4-2, with 8 bases lining up with TRBD1. The CDR3 spans 18 residues. The trim removed 5 bases at V and 2 bases at J, leaving 11 bases unmatched. Germline V gives CDR1 LGHNA, CDR2 YNFKEQ. DNA for the CDR3: TGTGCCAGCAGCTTCTACCAGGGGGCGGGAACCTATAATTCACCCCTCCACTTT. This gives the protein CASSFYQGAGTYNSPLHF.

The chain has TRBV5-5 and TRBJ1-1, with TRBD1 matching 8 bases. The CDR3 is 16 residues long. V gave up 4 bases and J gave up 2 bases; unmatched junction bases: 10. Germline V gene data show CDR1 as SGHKS and CDR2 as YYEKEE (reference sequence). The DNA for the CDR3 is TGTGCCAGCAGCCCCCAGACAGGGGCCCTTAACACTGAAGCTTTCTTT. Amino acids: CASSPQTGALNTEAFF.

The chain uses TRBV12-5 and TRBJ2-5; 11 bases map to TRBD2. CDR3 length: 16 amino acids. Germline-derived CDR1 and CDR2 are LGHNT and FRNRAP. With V trimmed by 0 bases and J by 5 bases, 5 bases remained unmatched. The CDR3: CASGLVLAGASETQYF. The CDR3, as DNA: TGTGCTAGTGGTTTGGTACTAGCGGGGGCTTCGGAGACCCAGTACTTC.

The V and J genes are TRBV6-5 and TRBJ2-1; 12 nucleotides agree with TRBD2. With 0 bases clipped from V and 10 bases from J, the junction kept 7 bases outside the gene matches. CDR3 size: 16 residues. The germline V gene has CDR1 MNHEY and CDR2 SVGAGI. The CDR3 coding sequence is TGTGCCAGCAGTTACTCCTTGCTAGCGGGAGGGGGGGAGCAGTTCTTC. It encodes CASSYSLLAGGGEQFF.

The CDR3, as DNA: TGTGCCAGCAGCTTATACACAGATACGCAGTATTTT. It specifies CASSLYTDTQYF. V gene TRBV11-2 combines with J gene TRBJ2-3, with D hard to call. Germline CDR1 and CDR2: SGHAT and FQNNGV. The CDR3 sequence is 12 residues long. Trimming stripped 2 bases from V and 2 bases from J, with 2 bases between.

The chain couples TRBV7-8 to TRBJ2-7, with 8 bases aligning to TRBD1. The CDR3 loop spans 14 amino acids. V was pared by 5 bases and J by 5 bases, with 8 bases of the junction left unmatched. Germline lookup yields CDR1 SGHVS and CDR2 FQNEAQ. The CDR3 protein is CASSPLRGRDEQYF. The DNA for the CDR3 is TGTGCCAGCAGCCCACTCAGGGGGCGCGACGAGCAGTACTTC.

The rearrangement links TRBV30 to TRBJ1-1; perhaps TRBD1 as D (6 bases). There are 14 residues in the CDR3. Per germline, CDR1 GTSNPN and CDR2 SVGIG (reference sequence). Trimming removed 3 bases at V and 5 bases at J, with 16 bases between. The CDR3 spells CAWSLVPRGTEAFF. The CDR3 DNA sequence: TGTGCCTGGAGCCTTGTTCCCAGGGGTACTGAAGCTTTCTTT.

The rearrangement uses TRBV6-1 and TRBJ1-4; 9 bases fit TRBD1. The germline V gene has CDR1 MNHNS and CDR2 SASEGT. The CDR3 sequence is 15 residues long. The V and J ends lost 2 bases and 8 bases, in that order; junction bases with no gene match: 6. Here the CDR3 reads CASSEWGDRVEKLFF. DNA for the CDR3: TGTGCCAGCAGTGAATGGGGGGACAGGGTCGAAAAACTGTTTTTT.

The V gene is TRBV7-2, the J gene TRBJ2-7; 9 bases align to TRBD2. CDR1 is SGHTA and CDR2 is FQGNSA in the germline V gene. The J segment lost 3 bases and the V segment lost 1 base, leaving 4 bases of the junction unmatched. The length of the CDR3 is 15 residues. The CDR3 DNA sequence: TGTGCCAGCAGCTTAGAGGTAGCGGGAGTCTACGAGCAGTACTTC. This encodes CASSLEVAGVYEQYF.

This clone has a single count. The chain carries TRBV2 and TRBJ2-2; tentative D call: TRBD1 (6 bases). The V end was cut by 8 bases, the J end by 0 bases, with 10 bases between. The V gene's germline CDR1 is SNHLY and CDR2 FYNNEI. CDR3 length equals 14 residues. This CDR3 is CASEGQANTGELFF. CDR3 nucleotide sequence: TGTGCCAGCGAGGGACAAGCGAACACCGGGGAGCTGTTTTTT.

The chain links TRBV2 to TRBJ1-1; no definite D call. The CDR3 runs 13 residues. Germline-derived CDR1 and CDR2 are SNHLY and FYNNEI. V dropped 7 bases and J dropped 4 bases, with 13 bases sitting between them. CDR3 DNA sequence: TGTGCCAGCATTCCGGGGTGGGCCACTGAAGCTTTCTTT. It is translated as CASIPGWATEAFF.

A single count supports this clone. The J gene is TRBJ2-7, the V gene TRBV28, with 12 nucleotides matching TRBD2. Trimming removed 3 bases from V and 1 base from J; junction bases left unmatched: 13. Germline V gene sequence: CDR1 MDHEN, CDR2 SYDVKM. The CDR3 is made up of 19 amino acids. The CDR3 here is CASSFVMGLAGFTSYEQYF. CDR3 sequence (DNA): TGTGCCAGCAGTTTTGTGATGGGACTAGCGGGTTTCACGTCCTACGAGCAGTACTTC.

The chain is built from TRBV7-2 and TRBJ2-2, with D uncertain. Trimming pared 5 bases from V and 0 bases from J, leaving 13 bases between. The CDR3 has 16 residues. The germline CDR1 and CDR2 sequences are SGHTA and FQGNSA. The CDR3 coding sequence is TGTGCCAGCAGCACAACCATGCCTGCGAACACCGGGGAGCTGTTTTTT. Amino acids: CASSTTMPANTGELFF.

The chain combines TRBV10-1 with TRBJ2-7; TRBD2 matches at 9 bases. CDR3 length: 15 amino acids. V shed 6 bases and J 4 bases; nucleotides not matched to a gene: 10. CDR1 is WNHNN and CDR2 is SYGVQD in the germline V gene (reference sequence). The CDR3 DNA reads TGCGCCAGCAGGGGTGATAGCGGGAGAAGGTACGAGCAGTACTTC. Its protein is CASRGDSGRRYEQYF.